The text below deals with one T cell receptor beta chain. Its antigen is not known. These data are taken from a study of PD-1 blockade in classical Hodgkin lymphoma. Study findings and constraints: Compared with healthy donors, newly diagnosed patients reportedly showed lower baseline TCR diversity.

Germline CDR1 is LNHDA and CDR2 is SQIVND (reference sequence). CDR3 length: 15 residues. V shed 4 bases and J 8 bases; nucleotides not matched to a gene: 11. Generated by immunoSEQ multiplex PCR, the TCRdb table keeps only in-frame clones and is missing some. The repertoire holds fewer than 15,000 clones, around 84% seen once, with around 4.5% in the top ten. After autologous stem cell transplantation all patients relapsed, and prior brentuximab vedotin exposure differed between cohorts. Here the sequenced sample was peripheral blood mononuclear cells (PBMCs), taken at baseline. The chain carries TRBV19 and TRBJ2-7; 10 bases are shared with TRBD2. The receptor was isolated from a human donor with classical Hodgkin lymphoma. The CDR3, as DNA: TGTGCCAGTAGTACCTCCACTAGCGGGACTATGAAGCAGTACTTC. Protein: CASSTSTSGTMKQYF.